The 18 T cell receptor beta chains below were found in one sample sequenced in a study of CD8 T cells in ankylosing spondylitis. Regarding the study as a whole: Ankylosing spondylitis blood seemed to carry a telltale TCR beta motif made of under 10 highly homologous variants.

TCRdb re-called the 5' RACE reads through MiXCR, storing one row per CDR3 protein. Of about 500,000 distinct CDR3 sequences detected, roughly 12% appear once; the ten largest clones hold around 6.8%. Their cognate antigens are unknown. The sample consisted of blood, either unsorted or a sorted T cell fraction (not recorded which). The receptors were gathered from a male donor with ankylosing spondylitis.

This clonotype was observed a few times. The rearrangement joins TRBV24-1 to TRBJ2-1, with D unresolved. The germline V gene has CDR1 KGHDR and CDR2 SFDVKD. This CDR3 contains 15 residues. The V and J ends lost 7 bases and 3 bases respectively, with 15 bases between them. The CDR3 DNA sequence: TGTGCCACCAGCACCCTAGAGGTGGACTACAATGAGCAGTTCTTC. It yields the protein CATSTLEVDYNEQFF.

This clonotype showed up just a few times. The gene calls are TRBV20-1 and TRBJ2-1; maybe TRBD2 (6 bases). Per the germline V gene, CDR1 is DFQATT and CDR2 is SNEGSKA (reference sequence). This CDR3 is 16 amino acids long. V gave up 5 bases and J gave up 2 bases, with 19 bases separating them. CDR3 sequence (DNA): TGCAGTGCTGCAGGCTATGGGCGGGGAACCTACAATGAGCAGTTCTTC. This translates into CSAAGYGRGTYNEQFF.

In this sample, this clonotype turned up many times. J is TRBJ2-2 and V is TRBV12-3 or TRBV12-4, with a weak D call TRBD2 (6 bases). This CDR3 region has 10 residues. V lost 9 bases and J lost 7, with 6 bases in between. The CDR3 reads CAREGGELFF. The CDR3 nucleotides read TGTGCCAGGGAGGGCGGGGAGCTGTTTTTT.

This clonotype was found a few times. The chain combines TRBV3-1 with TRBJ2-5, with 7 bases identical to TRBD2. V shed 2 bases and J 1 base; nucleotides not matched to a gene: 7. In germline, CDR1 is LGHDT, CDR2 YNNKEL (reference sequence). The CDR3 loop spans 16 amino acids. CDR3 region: CASSQKRASGQETQYF. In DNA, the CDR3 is TGTGCCAGCAGCCAAAAAAGGGCTAGCGGCCAAGAGACCCAGTACTTC.

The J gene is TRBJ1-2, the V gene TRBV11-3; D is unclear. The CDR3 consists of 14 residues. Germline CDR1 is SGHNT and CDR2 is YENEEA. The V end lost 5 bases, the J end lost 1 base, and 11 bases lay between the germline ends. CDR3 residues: CASSAGGVNYGYTF. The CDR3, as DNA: TGTGCCAGCAGCGCCGGCGGGGTTAACTATGGCTACACCTTC. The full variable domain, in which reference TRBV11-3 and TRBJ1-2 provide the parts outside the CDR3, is EAGVVQSPRYKIIEKKQPVAFWCNPISGHNTLYWYLQNLGQGPELLIRYENEEAVDDSQLPKDRFSAERLKGVDSTLKIQPAELGDSAVYLCASSAGGVNYGYTFGSGTRLTVV.

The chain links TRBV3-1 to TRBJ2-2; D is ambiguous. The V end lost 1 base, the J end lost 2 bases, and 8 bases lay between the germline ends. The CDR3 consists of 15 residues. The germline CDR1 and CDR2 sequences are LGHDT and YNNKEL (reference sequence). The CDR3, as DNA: TGTGCCAGCAGCCAAGGGTTTCCTAACACCGGGGAGCTGTTTTTT. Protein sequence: CASSQGFPNTGELFF. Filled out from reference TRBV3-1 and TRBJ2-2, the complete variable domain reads DTAVSQTPKYLVTQMGNDKSIKCEQNLGHDTMYWYKQDSKKFLKIMFSYNNKELIINETVPNRFSPKSPDKAHLNLHINSLELGDSAVYFCASSQGFPNTGELFFGEGSRLTVL.

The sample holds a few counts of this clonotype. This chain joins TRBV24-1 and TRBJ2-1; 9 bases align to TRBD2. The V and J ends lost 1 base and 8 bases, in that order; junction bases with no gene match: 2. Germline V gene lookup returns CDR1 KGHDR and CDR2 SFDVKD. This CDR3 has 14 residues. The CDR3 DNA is TGTGCCACCAGTGATTTCGCGGGAGGGGATGAGCAGTTCTTC. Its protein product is CATSDFAGGDEQFF.

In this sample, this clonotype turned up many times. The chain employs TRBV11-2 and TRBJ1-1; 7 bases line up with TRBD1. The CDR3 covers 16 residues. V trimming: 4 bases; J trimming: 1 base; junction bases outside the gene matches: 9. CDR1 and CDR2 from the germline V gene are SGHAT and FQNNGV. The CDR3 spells CASSSQGGGKNTEAFF. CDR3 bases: TGTGCCAGCAGCTCCCAGGGAGGGGGCAAGAACACTGAAGCTTTCTTT.

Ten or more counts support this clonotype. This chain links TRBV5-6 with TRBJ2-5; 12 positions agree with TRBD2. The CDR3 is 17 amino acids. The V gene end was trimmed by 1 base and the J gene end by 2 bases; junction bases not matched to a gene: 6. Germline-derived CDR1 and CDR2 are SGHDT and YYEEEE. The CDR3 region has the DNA TGTGCCAGCAGCTTGTCTCTAGCGGGAGGGGCGCAAGAGACCCAGTACTTC. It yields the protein CASSLSLAGGAQETQYF.

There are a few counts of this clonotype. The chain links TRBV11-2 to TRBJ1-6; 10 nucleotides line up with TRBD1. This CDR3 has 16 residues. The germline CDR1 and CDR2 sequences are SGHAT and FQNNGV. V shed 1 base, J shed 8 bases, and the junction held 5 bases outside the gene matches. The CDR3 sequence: CASSLGTGGIDSPLHF. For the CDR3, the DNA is TGTGCCAGCAGCTTAGGGACAGGGGGAATAGATTCACCCCTCCACTTT.

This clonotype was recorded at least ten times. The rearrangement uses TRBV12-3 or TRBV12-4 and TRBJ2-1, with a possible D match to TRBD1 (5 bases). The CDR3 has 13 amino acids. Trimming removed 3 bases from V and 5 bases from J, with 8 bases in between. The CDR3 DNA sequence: TGTGCCAGCAGTTTGTTCAGGGACAATGAGCAGTTCTTC. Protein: CASSLFRDNEQFF.

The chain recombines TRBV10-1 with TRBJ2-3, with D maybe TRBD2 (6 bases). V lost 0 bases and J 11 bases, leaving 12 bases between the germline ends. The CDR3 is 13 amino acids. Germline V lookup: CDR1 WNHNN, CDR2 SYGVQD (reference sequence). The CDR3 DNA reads TGCGCCAGCAGTGAGTCACAGACCGGGGGGCAGTATTTT. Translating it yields CASSESQTGGQYF.

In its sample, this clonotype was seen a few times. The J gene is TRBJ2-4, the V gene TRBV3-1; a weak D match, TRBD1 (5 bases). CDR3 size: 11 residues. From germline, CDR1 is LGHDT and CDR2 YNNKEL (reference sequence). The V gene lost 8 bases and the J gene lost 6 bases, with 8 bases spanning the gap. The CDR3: CASAQGNIQYF. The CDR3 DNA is TGTGCCAGCGCTCAGGGAAACATTCAGTACTTC.

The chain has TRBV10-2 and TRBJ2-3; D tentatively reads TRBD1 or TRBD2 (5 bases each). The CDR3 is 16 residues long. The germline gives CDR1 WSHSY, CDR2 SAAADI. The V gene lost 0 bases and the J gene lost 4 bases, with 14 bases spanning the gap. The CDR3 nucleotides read TGCGCCAGCAGTGAGTCCAGGGCGAGGGGCGCAGATACGCAGTATTTT. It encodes CASSESRARGADTQYF.

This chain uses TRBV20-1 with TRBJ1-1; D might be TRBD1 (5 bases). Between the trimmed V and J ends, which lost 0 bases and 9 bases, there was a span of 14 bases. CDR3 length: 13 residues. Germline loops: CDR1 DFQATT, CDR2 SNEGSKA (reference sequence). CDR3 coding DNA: TGCAGTGCTAGAGATCCGACGGCAGGGAAAGCTTTCTTT. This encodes CSARDPTAGKAFF.

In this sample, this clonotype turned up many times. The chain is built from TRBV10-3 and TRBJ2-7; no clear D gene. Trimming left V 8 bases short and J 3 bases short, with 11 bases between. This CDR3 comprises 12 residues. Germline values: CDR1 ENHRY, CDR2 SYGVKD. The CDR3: CAIARAYYEQYF. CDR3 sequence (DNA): TGTGCCATCGCCCGCGCCTACTACGAGCAGTACTTC.

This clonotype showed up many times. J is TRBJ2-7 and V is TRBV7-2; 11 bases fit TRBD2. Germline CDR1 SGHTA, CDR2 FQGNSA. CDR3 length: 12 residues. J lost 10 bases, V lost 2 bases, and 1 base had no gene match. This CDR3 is CASSLTSGSQYF. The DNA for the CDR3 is TGTGCCAGCAGCTTAACTAGCGGGAGTCAGTACTTC.

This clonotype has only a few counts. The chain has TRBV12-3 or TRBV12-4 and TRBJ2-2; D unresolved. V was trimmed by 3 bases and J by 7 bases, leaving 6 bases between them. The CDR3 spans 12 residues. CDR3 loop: CASSFSGGELFF. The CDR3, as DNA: TGTGCCAGCAGTTTCTCTGGCGGGGAGCTGTTTTTT.